The T cell receptor beta chain described here comes from a study of identifying expanded T cells in peripheral blood. Generated by immunoSEQ multiplex PCR, the TCRdb table keeps only in-frame clones and is missing some. The sample includes about 110,000 clones, roughly 90% seen only once; the top ten take about a sixth. J lost 3 bases, V lost 9 bases, and 5 bases had no gene match. This CDR3 region has 12 residues. In germline, CDR1 is SGHDT, CDR2 YYEEEE. The chain joins TRBV5-6 to TRBJ2-5; 7 bases line up with TRBD2. The sample taken for sequencing was blood. The source of this sequence is a person aged 18-69 years in good health. The CDR3: CATRRGEETQYF. CDR3 nucleotide sequence: TGTGCCACACGACGGGGGGAAGAGACCCAGTACTTC.